Following are 11 T cell receptor beta chains from one sample sequenced in a study of blood T cells in healthy people across ages. The authors ran a second PCR of 7 to 11 cycles using a sample-barcoded 5' primer and a J-beta primer mix. TCRdb re-called the 5' RACE reads through MiXCR, storing one row per CDR3 protein. The data show about a million distinct CDR3 sequences, 45% to 50% seen once. Specimen: blood. These receptor sequences come from a man aged 25 to 40 in good health.

This clonotype was seen only a few times. The chain joins TRBV28 to TRBJ2-1; a weak D match, TRBD1 (6 bases). Trimming pared 6 bases from V and 2 bases from J, leaving 14 bases between. Germline lookup yields CDR1 MDHEN and CDR2 SYDVKM. The CDR3 totals 15 residues. DNA of the CDR3: TGTGCCAGCAGCTGGACAGCCCCCCCCTACAATGAGCAGTTCTTC. This sequence encodes CASSWTAPPYNEQFF.

This rearrangement joins TRBV20-1 to TRBJ2-7; 11 nucleotides line up with TRBD2. V lost 6 bases and J lost 1; bases outside the gene matches: 14. Germline lookup yields CDR1 DFQATT and CDR2 SNEGSKA (reference sequence). The CDR3 consists of 17 residues. CDR3 nucleotide sequence: TGCAGTGCAAGAAGTGAGGGACTAGCGGTGAATTCCTACGAGCAGTACTTC. Translation gives CSARSEGLAVNSYEQYF.

The chain joins TRBV3-1 to TRBJ1-1; D not certain. CDR1 is LGHDT, CDR2 YNNKEL, per germline (reference sequence). V was clipped by 1 base and J by 4 bases, with 16 bases between them. The CDR3 consists of 16 residues. In nucleotides, the CDR3 is TGTGCCAGCAGCCAAGTTGTCTCTACGACACCCACTGAAGCTTTCTTT. Protein: CASSQVVSTTPTEAFF.

This clonotype was counted a few times. The chain links TRBV29-1 to TRBJ1-4, with a possible D match to TRBD1 (6 bases). Germline-derived CDR1 and CDR2 are SQVTM and ANQGSEA. V was clipped by 4 bases and J by 8 bases, with 14 bases between them. The CDR3 has 13 amino acids. The CDR3 region is CSVVQGAGEKLFF. As DNA, the CDR3 is TGCAGCGTTGTACAGGGAGCCGGCGAAAAACTGTTTTTT.

The J gene is TRBJ2-5, the V gene TRBV18; 7 bases match TRBD2. The CDR3 sequence is 16 residues long. CDR1 is KGHSH, CDR2 LQKENI, per germline. V gave up 6 bases and J gave up 11 bases; unmatched junction bases: 21. CDR3: CASSPNSGAAQNEQYF. The CDR3 DNA sequence: TGTGCCAGCTCGCCGAACAGCGGGGCGGCCCAAAATGAGCAGTACTTC.

This chain joins TRBV2 and TRBJ2-5, with 15 bases aligning to TRBD2. The DNA end favors TRBJ2-7, so the J call may be wrong. This CDR3 is 15 amino acids long. In germline, CDR1 is SNHLY, CDR2 FYNNEI. Here the CDR3 DNA reads TGTGCCAGCAGCGGACTAGCGGGGGGGTTCCCCGAGCAGTACTTC. It codes for CASSGLAGGFPEQYF.

The J gene is TRBJ2-1, the V gene TRBV27, with D perhaps TRBD1 (6 bases). The V and J ends lost 8 bases and 7 bases respectively, with 18 bases between them. The CDR3 has 14 amino acids. Germline CDR1 reads MNHEY; CDR2 reads SMNVEV (reference sequence). In DNA form, the CDR3 reads TGTGCCAGCTCCATAGCAGGGGTTTTAAATGAGCAGTTCTTC. Its protein product is CASSIAGVLNEQFF.

This chain's CDR3 is CASSQLESSYNEQFF. The DNA for the CDR3 is TGTGCCAGCAGCCAACTGGAGAGCTCCTACAATGAGCAGTTCTTC. The chain has TRBV13 and TRBJ2-1; D remains unclear. Germline V CDR1 and CDR2: PRHDT, FYEKMQ (reference sequence). CDR3 length: 15 amino acids. The ends were cut back, 5 bases at V and 0 bases at J, with 11 bases in the middle.

This sequence joins TRBV30 and TRBJ2-7, with D perhaps matching TRBD1 or TRBD2 (5 bases each). Trimming shortened V by 2 bases and J by 2 bases, and 19 bases separated the two germline ends. The germline CDR1 and CDR2 sequences are GTSNPN and SVGIG (reference sequence). This CDR3 has 16 amino acids. CDR3: CAWSPTPGRNTYEQYF. CDR3 nucleotides: TGTGCCTGGAGTCCGACCCCGGGACGCAACACCTACGAGCAGTACTTC.

This clonotype has a handful of counts. The rearrangement uses TRBV6-2 or TRBV6-3 and TRBJ1-5, with D perhaps TRBD1 (5 bases). The length of the CDR3 is 15 residues. Trimming took off 5 bases at V and 0 bases at J, with 11 bases between the two ends. Germline CDR1 MNHEY, CDR2 SVGEGT. The CDR3 is CASSIARGSNQPQHF. For the CDR3, the DNA is TGTGCCAGCAGTATCGCAAGGGGTAGCAATCAGCCCCAGCATTTT.

This clonotype occurred many times. The J gene is TRBJ2-3, the V gene TRBV7-8; TRBD2 might be the D (6 bases). The CDR3 is 14 residues long. V was shortened by 5 bases and J by 5 bases, with 14 bases between the two germline ends. The V gene's germline CDR1 is SGHVS and CDR2 FQNEAQ. The CDR3: CASSVRGLRDTQYF. CDR3 nucleotides: TGTGCCAGCAGCGTCCGGGGACTCAGAGATACGCAGTATTTT.